One sample yielded the 12 T cell receptor beta chains listed below, sequenced in a study of T cells expressing NK-cell markers. TCRdb reanalyzed the 5' RACE reads and collapses them to one entry per CDR3 protein, without DNA. In all, the sample yields a few hundred thousand distinct CDR3 sequences. Material: blood T cells: a sorted CD56 or NKG2C T cell subset, CD4+ or CD8+ T cells, or bulk PBMC T cells (not recorded which). The receptors stem from a man aged 18 to 35 in good health.

This chain uses TRBV12-3 or TRBV12-4 with TRBJ2-7; the TRBD1 assignment by TCRdb is unverifiable without DNA. This CDR3 spans 12 amino acids. This CDR3 reads CASGDRSYEQYF.

The V and J genes are TRBV6-6 and TRBJ2-2; the D call from TCRdb, TRBD1, cannot be confirmed without DNA. Germline loops: CDR1 MNHNY, CDR2 SVGAGI (reference sequence). The CDR3 spans 12 residues. The chain's CDR3 is CASRGVAGELFF.

This chain uses TRBV2 with TRBJ2-5; TCRdb calls TRBD1, which cannot be checked without DNA. The CDR3 contains 14 residues. Germline CDR1 reads SNHLY; CDR2 reads FYNNEI. CDR3 loop: CASSEVTRLETQYF.

This rearrangement joins TRBV15 to TRBJ1-5; absent DNA, TCRdb's TRBD1 call cannot be checked. The CDR3 extends over 11 amino acids. Germline CDR1 is LNHNV and CDR2 is YYDKDF (reference sequence). The CDR3 is CATSPPRPQHF.

V is TRBV6-1 and J is TRBJ2-5; TCRdb's assignment of TRBD1 cannot be checked, as there is no DNA. The CDR3 runs 14 residues. Germline CDR1 MNHNS, CDR2 SASEGT. This CDR3 is CASRAGTGAGTQYF.

The V and J genes are TRBV24-1 and TRBJ2-1. Germline CDR1 is KGHDR and CDR2 is SFDVKD. The CDR3 has 12 amino acids. The CDR3 protein is CATSDEVKEQFF.

The J gene is TRBJ1-2, the V gene TRBV7-9; with no DNA, the TCRdb D assignment of TRBD1 cannot be verified. CDR3 length: 13 residues. Per the germline V gene, CDR1 is SEHNR and CDR2 is FQNEAQ (reference sequence). The CDR3 protein is CASSLAGVEGYTF.

The V gene is TRBV4-2, the J gene TRBJ2-7; TCRdb designates TRBD2, a call that cannot be tested without DNA. The CDR3 contains 15 residues. The V gene's germline CDR1 is LGHNA and CDR2 YNFKEQ. This CDR3 reads CASSQSGRASYEQYF.

The V gene is TRBV25-1, the J gene TRBJ2-2; the TCRdb call, TRBD2, lacks DNA for checking. The CDR3 runs to 14 residues. In germline, CDR1 is MGHDK, CDR2 SYGVNS. The CDR3 reads CASQRTSNTGELFF.

The chain joins TRBV6-5 to TRBJ2-1; without DNA, the TCRdb call of TRBD2 cannot be checked. Looked up from germline, CDR1 is MNHEY and CDR2 is SVGAGI. The CDR3 has 16 amino acids. The CDR3 here is CASSPPSGRGIHEQFF.

This chain uses TRBV7-9 with TRBJ1-1; TCRdb outputs TRBD1, but without DNA this stays unchecked. This CDR3 region has 15 residues. Germline values: CDR1 SEHNR, CDR2 FQNEAQ (reference sequence). The CDR3 region is CASSPTGGVGTEAFF. The whole variable domain, remainder taken from reference TRBV7-9 and TRBJ1-1, is DTGVSQNPRHKITKRGQNVTFRCDPISEHNRLYWYRQTLGQGPEFLTYFQNEAQLEKSRLLSDRFSAERPKGSFSTLEIQRTEQGDSAMYLCASSPTGGVGTEAFFGQGTRLTVV.

The chain couples TRBV12-3 or TRBV12-4 to TRBJ2-5; TCRdb's D call of TRBD2 is untestable without DNA. This CDR3 is built from 15 residues. CDR3 sequence reads: CASRSLAGGGETQYF.